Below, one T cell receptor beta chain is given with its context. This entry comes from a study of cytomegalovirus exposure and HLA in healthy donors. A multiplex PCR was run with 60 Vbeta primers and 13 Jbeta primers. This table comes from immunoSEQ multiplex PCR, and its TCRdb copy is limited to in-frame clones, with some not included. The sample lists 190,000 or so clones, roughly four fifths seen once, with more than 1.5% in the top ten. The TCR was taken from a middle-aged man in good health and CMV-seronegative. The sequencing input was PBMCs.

CDR3 in DNA: TGTGCCAGCAGGGGACCTAGCGGGGGGAACATTCAGTACTTC. Protein product: CASRGPSGGNIQYF. The chain links TRBV7-2 to TRBJ2-4; 11 positions agree with TRBD2. Germline loops: CDR1 SGHTA, CDR2 FQGNSA. The ends lost 6 bases at V and 7 bases at J; junction bases unmatched: 5. CDR3 length equals 14 residues.